This T cell receptor beta chain stems from a study of patients and donors after allogeneic stem cell transplantation. Germline V gene sequence: CDR1 MDHEN, CDR2 SYDVKM. The CDR3 contains 13 residues. The V and J ends lost 5 bases and 4 bases respectively, with 11 bases between them. TCRdb re-called the RT-PCR reads through MiXCR, storing one row per CDR3 protein. This repertoire shows around 200,000 distinct CDR3 sequences, 38% found once; its top ten account for under 14%. The material sequenced was blood, either unsorted or a sorted T cell fraction (not recorded which). This chain links TRBV28 with TRBJ1-2; D is possibly TRBD1 (5 bases). The clonotype comes from a human donor who was either an allogeneic HSCT recipient or a stem cell or donor lymphocyte infusion donor (not recorded which). It is not recorded whose cells these are; they may come from a transplant donor. CDR3 sequence: CASSLPGTYGYTF. The CDR3 DNA reads as TGTGCCAGCAGTCTCCCCGGGACCTATGGCTACACCTTC.